The 7 T cell receptor beta chains given below trace back to one sample, sequenced in a study of blood T cells in healthy people across ages. The use of a sample-barcoded 5' primer and a J-beta primer mix characterized a second PCR of roughly 7 to 12 cycles. TCRdb re-called the 5' RACE reads through MiXCR, storing one row per CDR3 protein. The profile shows 650,000 to 900,000 distinct CDR3 sequences, around 62% of them singletons. Material: blood. The receptors come from a man between 25 and 39 years old in good health.

The V gene is TRBV3-1, the J gene TRBJ2-5; D tentatively reads TRBD1 or TRBD2 (5 bases each). The J call is in doubt because the DNA end fits TRBJ2-7 better. This CDR3 has 15 amino acids. In germline, CDR1 is LGHDT, CDR2 YNNKEL (reference sequence). The CDR3 DNA is TGTGCCAGCAGCCAAAACCCGGGACCCACCTACGAGCAGTACTTC. This encodes CASSQNPGPTYEQYF.

This rearrangement joins TRBV10-3 to TRBJ2-3, with D unclear. The length of the CDR3 is 14 residues. Deletions cut 0 bases from V and 3 bases from J, with 7 bases between. The germline gives CDR1 ENHRY, CDR2 SYGVKD. The CDR3 protein is CAISESVATDTQYF. CDR3 DNA sequence: TGTGCCATCAGTGAGTCTGTAGCAACAGATACGCAGTATTTT.

Here the CDR3 DNA reads TGTGCCAGCAGACGACAGGGTGGTCAGCCCCAGCATTTT. This codes for CASRRQGGQPQHF. The chain links TRBV27 to TRBJ1-5, with TRBD1 matching 7 bases. The CDR3 runs 13 residues. Trimming removed 6 bases from V and 6 bases from J; junction bases left unmatched: 5. Per germline, CDR1 MNHEY and CDR2 SMNVEV (reference sequence).

The rearrangement links TRBV28 to TRBJ2-5; 11 positions match TRBD2. The germline CDR1 and CDR2 sequences are MDHEN and SYDVKM. The CDR3 totals 18 residues. The V segment lost 6 bases and the J segment 0 bases; nucleotides outside the gene matches: 12. The CDR3 protein is CASSSPGTSGAYQETQYF. The CDR3 DNA is TGTGCCAGCAGCTCCCCCGGGACTAGCGGAGCTTACCAAGAGACCCAGTACTTC.

V and J are TRBV10-3 and TRBJ2-1, with D possibly TRBD1 on 6 matching bases. Trimming shortened V by 4 bases and J by 2 bases, and 12 bases separated the two germline ends. Germline V gene data show CDR1 as ENHRY and CDR2 as SYGVKD. The CDR3 has 15 amino acids. The CDR3 nucleotides are TGTGCCATCAGTGGGGGAGACAGGCCCTACAATGAGCAGTTCTTC. It specifies CAISGGDRPYNEQFF.

The count of this clonotype is one. The chain carries TRBV11-2 and TRBJ2-5; TRBD2 agrees at 7 bases. The CDR3 spans 15 residues. After removal of 0 bases from V and 3 bases from J, the junction contained 4 bases not matched to a gene. The germline gives CDR1 SGHAT, CDR2 FQNNGV. As DNA, the CDR3 is TGTGCCAGCAGCTTAGATAGTCTAGCGGAAGAGACCCAGTACTTC. It codes for CASSLDSLAEETQYF. Full variable domain (remainder filled in from reference TRBV11-2 and TRBJ2-5): EAGVAQSPRYKIIEKRQSVAFWCNPISGHATLYWYQQILGQGPKLLIQFQNNGVVDDSQLPKDRFSAERLKGVDSTLKIQPAKLEDSAVYLCASSLDSLAEETQYFGPGTRLLVL.

V gene TRBV4-3 combines with J gene TRBJ2-7; tentatively, D is TRBD1 or TRBD2 (5 bases each). Trimming stripped 5 bases from V and 1 base from J, with 15 bases between. Germline V gives CDR1 LGHNA, CDR2 YSLEER. The CDR3 length is 15 residues. CDR3 bases: TGCGCCAGCAGCAGGGGACCGGAATCATCCTACGAGCAGTACTTC. Translation: CASSRGPESSYEQYF.